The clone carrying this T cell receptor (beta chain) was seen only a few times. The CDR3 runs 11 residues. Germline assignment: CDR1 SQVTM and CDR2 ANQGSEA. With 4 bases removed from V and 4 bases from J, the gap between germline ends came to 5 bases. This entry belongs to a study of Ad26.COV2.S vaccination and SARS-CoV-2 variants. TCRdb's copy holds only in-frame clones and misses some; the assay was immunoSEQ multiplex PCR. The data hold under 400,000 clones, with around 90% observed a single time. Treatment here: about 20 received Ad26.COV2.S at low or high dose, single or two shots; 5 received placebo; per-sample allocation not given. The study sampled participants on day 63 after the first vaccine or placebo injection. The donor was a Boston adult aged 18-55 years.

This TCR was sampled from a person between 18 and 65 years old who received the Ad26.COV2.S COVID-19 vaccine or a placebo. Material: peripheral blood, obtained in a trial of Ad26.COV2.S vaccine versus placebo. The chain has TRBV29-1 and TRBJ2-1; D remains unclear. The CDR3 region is CSVGPYNEQFF. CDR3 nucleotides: TGCAGCGTTGGGCCGTACAATGAGCAGTTCTTC.